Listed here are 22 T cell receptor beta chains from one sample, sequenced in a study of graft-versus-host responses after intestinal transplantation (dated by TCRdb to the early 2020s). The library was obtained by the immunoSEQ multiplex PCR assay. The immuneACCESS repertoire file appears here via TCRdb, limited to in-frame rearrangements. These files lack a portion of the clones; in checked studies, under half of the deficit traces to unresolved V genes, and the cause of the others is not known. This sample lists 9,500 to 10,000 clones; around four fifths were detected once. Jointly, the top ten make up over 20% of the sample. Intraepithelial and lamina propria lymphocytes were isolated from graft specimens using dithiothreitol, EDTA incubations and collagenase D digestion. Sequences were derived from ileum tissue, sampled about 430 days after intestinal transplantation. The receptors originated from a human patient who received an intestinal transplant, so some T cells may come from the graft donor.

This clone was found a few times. Here the CDR3 DNA reads TGTGCCAGCAGCTTATCGGGCCAACAGCCCCAGCATTTT. This translates into CASSLSGQQPQHF. The chain has TRBV7-9 and TRBJ1-5, with D hard to call. The ends were cut back, 2 bases at V and 7 bases at J, with 9 bases in the middle. The CDR3 is 13 residues long. Germline CDR1 is SEHNR and CDR2 is FQNEAQ (reference sequence).

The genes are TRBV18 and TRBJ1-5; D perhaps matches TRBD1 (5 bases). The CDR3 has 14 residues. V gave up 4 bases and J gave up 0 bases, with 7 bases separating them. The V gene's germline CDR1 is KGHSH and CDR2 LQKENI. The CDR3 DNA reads TGTGCCAGCTCACAGGGGAATAGCAATCAGCCCCAGCATTTT. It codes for CASSQGNSNQPQHF.

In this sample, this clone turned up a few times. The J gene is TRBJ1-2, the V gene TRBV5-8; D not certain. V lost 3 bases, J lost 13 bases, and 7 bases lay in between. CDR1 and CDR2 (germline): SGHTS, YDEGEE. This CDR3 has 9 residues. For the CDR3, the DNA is TGTGCCAGCAGCTCCATCATCACCTTC. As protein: CASSSIITF.

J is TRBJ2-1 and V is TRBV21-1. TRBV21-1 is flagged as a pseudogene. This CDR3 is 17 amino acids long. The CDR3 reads CAPTRGGVLLSGNEQFF. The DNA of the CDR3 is TGTGCCCCCACCAGGGGGGGCGTTCTCCTCTCGGGCAATGAGCAGTTCTTC.

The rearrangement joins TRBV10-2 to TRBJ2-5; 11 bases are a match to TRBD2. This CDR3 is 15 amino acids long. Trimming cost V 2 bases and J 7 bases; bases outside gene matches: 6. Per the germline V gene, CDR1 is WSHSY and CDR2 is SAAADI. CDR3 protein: CASSEMGLADRTQYF. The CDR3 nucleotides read TGCGCCAGCAGTGAGATGGGACTAGCGGACAGGACCCAGTACTTC.

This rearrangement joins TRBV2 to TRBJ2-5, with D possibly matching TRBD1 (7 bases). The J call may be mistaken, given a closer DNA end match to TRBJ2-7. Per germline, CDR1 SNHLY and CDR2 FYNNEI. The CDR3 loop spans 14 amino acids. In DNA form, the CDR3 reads TGTGCCAGCAGTGAGGGCAGGGGGGCTTACGAGCAGTACTTC. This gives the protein CASSEGRGAYEQYF.

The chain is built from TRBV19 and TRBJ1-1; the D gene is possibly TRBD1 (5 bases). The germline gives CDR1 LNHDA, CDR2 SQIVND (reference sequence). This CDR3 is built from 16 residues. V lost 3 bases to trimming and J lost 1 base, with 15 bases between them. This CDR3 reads CASSMRKGVPNTEAFF. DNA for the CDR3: TGTGCCAGTAGTATGAGGAAAGGGGTCCCGAACACTGAAGCTTTCTTT.

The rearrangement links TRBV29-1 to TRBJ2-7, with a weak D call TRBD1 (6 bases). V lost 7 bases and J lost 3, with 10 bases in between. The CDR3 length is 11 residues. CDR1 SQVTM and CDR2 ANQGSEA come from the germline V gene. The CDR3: CSAGQFYEQYF. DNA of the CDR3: TGCAGCGCAGGACAGTTCTACGAGCAGTACTTC.

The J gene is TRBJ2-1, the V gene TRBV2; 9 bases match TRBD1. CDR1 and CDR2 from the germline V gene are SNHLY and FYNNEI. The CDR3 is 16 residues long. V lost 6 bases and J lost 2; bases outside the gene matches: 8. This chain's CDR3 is CASSVRGQGPYNEQFF. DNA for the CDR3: TGTGCCAGCAGCGTTCGAGGACAGGGGCCCTACAATGAGCAGTTCTTC. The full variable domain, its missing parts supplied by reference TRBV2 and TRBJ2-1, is EPEVTQTPSHQVTQMGQEVILRCVPISNHLYFYWYRQILGQKVEFLVSFYNNEISEKSEIFDDQFSVERPDGSNFTLKIRSTKLEDSAMYFCASSVRGQGPYNEQFFGPGTRLTVL.

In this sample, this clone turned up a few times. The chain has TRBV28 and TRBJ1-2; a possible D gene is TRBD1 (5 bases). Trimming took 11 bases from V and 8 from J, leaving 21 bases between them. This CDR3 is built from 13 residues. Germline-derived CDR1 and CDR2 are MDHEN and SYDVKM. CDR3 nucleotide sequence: TGTGCCGGGGCTCCTCGCCCCTCGGGGGGCTACACCTTC. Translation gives CAGAPRPSGGYTF.

CDR3: CASTKKTGGVRSGANVLTF. DNA of the CDR3: TGTGCCAGCACCAAAAAAACAGGGGGCGTGAGGTCTGGGGCCAACGTCCTGACTTTC. V is TRBV21-1 and J is TRBJ2-6; the D call in the table, TRBD1, was not verified against the DNA. TRBV21-1 is marked as a pseudogene. The CDR3 sequence is 19 residues long.

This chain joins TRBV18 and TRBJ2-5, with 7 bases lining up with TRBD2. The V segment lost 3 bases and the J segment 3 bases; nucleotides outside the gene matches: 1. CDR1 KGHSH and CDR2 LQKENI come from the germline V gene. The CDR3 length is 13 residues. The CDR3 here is CASSPGLKETQYF. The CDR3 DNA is TGTGCCAGCTCACCGGGACTAAAAGAGACCCAGTACTTC.

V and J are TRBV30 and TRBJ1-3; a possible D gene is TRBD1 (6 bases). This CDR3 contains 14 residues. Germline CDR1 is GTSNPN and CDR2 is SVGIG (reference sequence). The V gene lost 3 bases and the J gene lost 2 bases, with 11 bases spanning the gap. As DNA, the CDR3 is TGTGCCTGGAGCGAGGGGGGGGCTGGAAACACCATATATTTT. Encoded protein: CAWSEGGAGNTIYF.

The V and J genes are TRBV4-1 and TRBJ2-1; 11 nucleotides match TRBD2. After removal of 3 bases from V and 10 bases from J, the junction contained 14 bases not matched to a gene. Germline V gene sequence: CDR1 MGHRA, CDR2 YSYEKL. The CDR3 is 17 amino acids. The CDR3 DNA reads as TGCGCCAGCAGCCAGACGCCCGGGACTAGCGGTTCATTGGAGCAGTTCTTC. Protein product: CASSQTPGTSGSLEQFF.

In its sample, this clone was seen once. This CDR3 reads CASGLVRTGWHFGSVVDTEAFF. The CDR3 coding sequence is TGTGCTAGTGGTTTGGTACGTACAGGGTGGCATTTTGGTTCGGTTGTGGACACTGAAGCTTTCTTT. The chain uses TRBV12-5 and TRBJ1-1; a weak D match, TRBD1 (6 bases). The CDR3 runs to 22 residues. CDR1 is LGHNT and CDR2 is FRNRAP in the germline V gene. Deletions cut 0 bases from V and 3 bases from J, with 32 bases between.

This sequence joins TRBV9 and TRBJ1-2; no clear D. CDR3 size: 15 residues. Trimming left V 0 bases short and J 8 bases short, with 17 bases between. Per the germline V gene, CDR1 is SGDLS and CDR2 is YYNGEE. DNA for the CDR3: TGTGCCAGCAGCGTAGATGGAGGCCTGGGGAGGGGCTACACCTTC. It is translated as CASSVDGGLGRGYTF.

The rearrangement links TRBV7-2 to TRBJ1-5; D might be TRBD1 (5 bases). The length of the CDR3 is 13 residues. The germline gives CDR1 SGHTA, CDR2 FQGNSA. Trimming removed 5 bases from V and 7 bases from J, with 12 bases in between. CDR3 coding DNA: TGTGCCAGCAGCGTCCGGGGCGGCCAGCCCCAGCATTTT. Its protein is CASSVRGGQPQHF.

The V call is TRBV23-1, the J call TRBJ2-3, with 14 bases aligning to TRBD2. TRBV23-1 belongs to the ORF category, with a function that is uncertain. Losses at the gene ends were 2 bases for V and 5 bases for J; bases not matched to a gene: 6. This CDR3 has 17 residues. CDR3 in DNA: TGCGCCAGCAGTCAACCGACTAGCGGGGGGGCCAAAGATACGCAGTATTTT. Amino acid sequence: CASSQPTSGGAKDTQYF.

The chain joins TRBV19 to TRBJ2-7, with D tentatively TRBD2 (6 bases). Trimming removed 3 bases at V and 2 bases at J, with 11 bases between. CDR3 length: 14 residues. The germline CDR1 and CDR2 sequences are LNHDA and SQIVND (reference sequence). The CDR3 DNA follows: TGTGCCAGTAGTATCTTGCGGGACCCCTACGAGCAGTACTTC. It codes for CASSILRDPYEQYF. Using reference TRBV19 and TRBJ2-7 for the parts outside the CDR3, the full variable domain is DGGITQSPKYLFRKEGQNVTLSCEQNLNHDAMYWYRQDPGQGLRLIYYSQIVNDFQKGDIAEGYSVSREKKESFPLTVTSAQKNPTAFYLCASSILRDPYEQYFGPGTRLTVT.

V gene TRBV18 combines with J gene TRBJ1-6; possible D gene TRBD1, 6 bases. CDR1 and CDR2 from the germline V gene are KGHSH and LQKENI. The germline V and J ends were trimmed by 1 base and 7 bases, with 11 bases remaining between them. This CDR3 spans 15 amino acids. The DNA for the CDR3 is TGTGCCAGCTCACCACAAGGGGGTTCCAATTCACCCCTCCACTTT. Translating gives CASSPQGGSNSPLHF.

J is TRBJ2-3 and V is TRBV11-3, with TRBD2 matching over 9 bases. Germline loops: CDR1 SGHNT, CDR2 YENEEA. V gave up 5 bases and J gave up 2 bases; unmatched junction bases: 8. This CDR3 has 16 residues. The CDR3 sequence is CASSPAGGATTDTQYF. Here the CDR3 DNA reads TGTGCCAGCAGCCCGGCGGGGGGGGCGACCACAGATACGCAGTATTTT.

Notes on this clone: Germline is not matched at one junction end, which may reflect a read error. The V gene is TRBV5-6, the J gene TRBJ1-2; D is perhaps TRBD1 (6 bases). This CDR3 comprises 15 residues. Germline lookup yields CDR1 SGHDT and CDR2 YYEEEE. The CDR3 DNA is TGTGCCAGCAGCTTGTCCACAGGGTTTCAGAGTTTTGTGATCTTC. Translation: CASSLSTGFQSFVIF.